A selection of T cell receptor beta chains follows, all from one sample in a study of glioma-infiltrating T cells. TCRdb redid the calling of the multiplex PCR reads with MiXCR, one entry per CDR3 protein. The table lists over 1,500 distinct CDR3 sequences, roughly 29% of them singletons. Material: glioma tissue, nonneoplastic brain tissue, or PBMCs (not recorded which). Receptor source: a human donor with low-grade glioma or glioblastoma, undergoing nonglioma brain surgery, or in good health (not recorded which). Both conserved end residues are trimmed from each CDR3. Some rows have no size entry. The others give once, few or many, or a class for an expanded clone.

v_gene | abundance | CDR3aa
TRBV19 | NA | ASIAPGGGTDTQY
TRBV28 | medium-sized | ASSKLGPSRTDTQY
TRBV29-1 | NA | SVGMDRVPHTQY
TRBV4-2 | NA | ASAPVGTENSPLH
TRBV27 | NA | ASSTHSDALYGYT
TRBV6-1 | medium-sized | ASSTPAGRSNPYEQY
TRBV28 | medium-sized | ASSFSRIGSSGANVLT
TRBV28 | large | ASRSGTSGHNEQF
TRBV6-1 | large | ASSLGLAGEF
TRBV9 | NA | ASSGGTEVFQNTEAF
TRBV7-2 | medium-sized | ASSQGPGPNEKLF
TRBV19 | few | ASSTTGVNQPQH
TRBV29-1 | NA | SVEHTGAENQETQY
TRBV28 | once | ASTLAGLAGVNEQF
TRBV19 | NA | ASSITGMRNTEAF
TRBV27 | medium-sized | ASSLAAALTGELF
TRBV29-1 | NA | SVEYLITGNEQF
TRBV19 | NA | ASSVKIETEAF
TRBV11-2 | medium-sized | ASSSSGRPHEQY
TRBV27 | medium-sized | ASSFSDRPNYGYT
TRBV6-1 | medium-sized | ATCGGGFNSYEQY